The 13 T cell receptor beta chains listed next were all sequenced from one sample in a study of beta chain features in type 1 diabetes. Expressed TCRB transcripts were sequenced because the isolated RNA had all been reverse transcribed beforehand. Sequencing was performed with immunoSEQ multiplex PCR; in TCRdb, only in-frame clones are kept and a portion is missing. The data contain 900,000 or so clones, roughly 16% of them seen just once; the ten biggest clones take up 0.023%. The source material was naive CD4+ T cells from blood. The receptors derive from a woman aged 18-29 years in good health.

V is TRBV4-2 and J is TRBJ2-1; 7 bases line up with TRBD2. After removal of 5 bases from V and 5 bases from J, the junction contained 15 bases not matched to a gene. The CDR3 is made up of 17 amino acids. Germline V gives CDR1 LGHNA, CDR2 YNFKEQ. CDR3 nucleotides: TGTGCCAGCAGCGGACCCTCCGGGACTACCAGGAACAATGAGCAGTTCTTC. Translated, it gives CASSGPSGTTRNNEQFF.

The chain couples TRBV28 to TRBJ2-6, with D perhaps assigned TRBD1 or TRBD2 (6 bases each). V was pared by 10 bases and J by 1 base, with 23 bases between. Looked up from germline, CDR1 is MDHEN and CDR2 is SYDVKM. This CDR3 is built from 18 residues. The CDR3 protein is CATAGFGGFGSGANVLTF. The DNA of the CDR3 is TGTGCCACAGCGGGCTTTGGGGGCTTTGGTTCTGGGGCCAACGTCCTGACTTTC. The full variable domain, completed using reference TRBV28 and TRBJ2-6, is DVKVTQSSRYLVKRTGEKVFLECVQDMDHENMFWYRQDPGLGLRLIYFSYDVKMKEKGDIPEGYSVSREKKERFSLILESASTNQTSMYLCATAGFGGFGSGANVLTFGAGSRLTVL.

To note about this clone: Other DNA sequences from this sample encode an identical CDR3 as well. CDR3 protein: CASSPRTGSSYEQYF. The DNA for the CDR3 is TGTGCCAGCTCACCACGCACGGGGAGCTCCTACGAGCAGTACTTC. This chain connects TRBV18 to TRBJ2-7; a possible D gene is TRBD2 (5 bases). The CDR3 covers 15 residues. Germline values: CDR1 KGHSH, CDR2 LQKENI. V gave up 1 base and J gave up 0 bases, with 10 bases separating them.

This clone was counted between two and nine times. The CDR3 loop is CATSMSSSVSYEQYF. The CDR3, as DNA: TGTGCCACCAGCATGAGTTCTAGCGTCTCCTACGAGCAGTACTTC. The gene calls are TRBV15 and TRBJ2-7; a possible D gene is TRBD2 (6 bases). Per germline, CDR1 LNHNV and CDR2 YYDKDF (reference sequence). Trimming left V 4 bases short and J 0 bases short, with 13 bases between. The CDR3 covers 15 residues.

J is TRBJ2-4 and V is TRBV6-5, with D maybe TRBD2 (6 bases). Germline V gene sequence: CDR1 MNHEY, CDR2 SVGAGI. The V and J ends lost 5 bases and 6 bases respectively, with 11 bases between them. The CDR3 sequence is 13 residues long. The CDR3 region has the DNA TGTGCCAGCAGTCCCTTCGGGGGAAACATTCAGTACTTC. It translates to CASSPFGGNIQYF.

A word on this clone: A junction boundary mismatches the germline segment, possibly from a read error. The V and J genes are TRBV7-9 and TRBJ2-6; tentatively, D is TRBD2 (5 bases). Germline V gene data show CDR1 as SEHNR and CDR2 as FQNEAQ (reference sequence). This CDR3 has 16 residues. The CDR3 DNA follows: TGTGCCAGCAGCTTCCTCAGCGGCGCTGGGGTCAACGTCCTGACTTTC. This translates into CASSFLSGAGVNVLTF.

The rearrangement uses TRBV5-1 and TRBJ1-2, with no clear D. The CDR3 sequence is 13 residues long. Trimming removed 0 bases from V and 3 bases from J, with 6 bases in between. Germline V gives CDR1 SGHRS, CDR2 YFSETQ. This CDR3 is CASSLERDYGYTF. CDR3 nucleotides: TGCGCCAGCAGCTTGGAGCGAGACTATGGCTACACCTTC.

This clone was seen a few times. J is TRBJ2-3 and V is TRBV4-1; D may be TRBD2 (5 bases). The CDR3 is 17 amino acids. The V and J ends lost 7 bases and 2 bases respectively, with 22 bases between them. Germline loops: CDR1 MGHRA, CDR2 YSYEKL. CDR3 sequence reads: CASILVAPLRITDTQYF. The CDR3 DNA sequence: TGCGCCAGCATCCTGGTAGCGCCTCTTAGGATCACAGATACGCAGTATTTT.

The chain couples TRBV7-2 to TRBJ2-2; D unresolved. The CDR3 runs to 13 residues. Trimming cost V 5 bases and J 6 bases, with 10 bases left between them. Germline assignment: CDR1 SGHTA and CDR2 FQGNSA. This chain's CDR3 is CASSQVVPGELFF. DNA for the CDR3: TGTGCCAGCAGCCAAGTCGTCCCCGGGGAGCTGTTTTTT.

Only a few counts were recorded for this clone. The chain employs TRBV6-5 and TRBJ1-6; D remains ambiguous. The germline V gene encodes CDR1 MNHEY and CDR2 SVGAGI. The CDR3 extends over 14 amino acids. V dropped 6 bases and J dropped 8 bases, with 14 bases sitting between them. The CDR3: CASRLPGVDSPLHF. The CDR3 DNA reads as TGTGCCAGCAGACTTCCCGGGGTAGATTCACCCCTCCACTTT.

This chain connects TRBV9 to TRBJ2-1; D is unclear. CDR3 length equals 15 residues. Trimming took 1 base from V and 5 from J, leaving 13 bases between them. Per the germline V gene, CDR1 is SGDLS and CDR2 is YYNGEE. The CDR3 DNA is TGTGCCAGCAGCGTAATGGTTCTACCGAACAATGAGCAGTTCTTC. It specifies CASSVMVLPNNEQFF.

The CDR3 DNA follows: TGTGCCAGCTCAAACGGACTAGCGGGAGGGCCGAGGTCCTACGAGCAGTACTTC. Amino acid sequence: CASSNGLAGGPRSYEQYF. The rearrangement joins TRBV18 to TRBJ2-7; 15 bases line up with TRBD2. The CDR3 is 18 residues long. The trim removed 5 bases at V and 1 base at J, leaving 9 bases unmatched. Germline V gene data show CDR1 as KGHSH and CDR2 as LQKENI.

This chain links TRBV11-2 with TRBJ2-3, with a tentative D call TRBD2 (6 bases). The CDR3 loop spans 14 amino acids. Trimming left V 4 bases short and J 4 bases short, with 12 bases between. The germline V gene encodes CDR1 SGHAT and CDR2 FQNNGV. The CDR3 nucleotides read TGTGCCAGCAGCTCGGGTTGGGGGGCAGATACGCAGTATTTT. Encoded protein: CASSSGWGADTQYF.